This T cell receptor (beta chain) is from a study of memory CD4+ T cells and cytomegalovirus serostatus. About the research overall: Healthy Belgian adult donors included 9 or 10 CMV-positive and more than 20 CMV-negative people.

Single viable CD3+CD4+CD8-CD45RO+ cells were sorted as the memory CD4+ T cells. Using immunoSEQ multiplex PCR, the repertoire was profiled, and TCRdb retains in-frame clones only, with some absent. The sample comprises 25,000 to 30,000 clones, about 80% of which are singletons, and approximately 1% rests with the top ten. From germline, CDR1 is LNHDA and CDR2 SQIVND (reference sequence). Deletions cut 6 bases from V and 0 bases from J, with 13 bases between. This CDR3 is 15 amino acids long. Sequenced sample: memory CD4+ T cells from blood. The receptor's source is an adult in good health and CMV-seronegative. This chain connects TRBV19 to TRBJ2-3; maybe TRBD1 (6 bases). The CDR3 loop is CASRDSSTSTDTQYF. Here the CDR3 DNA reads TGTGCCAGTAGGGACAGTTCTACTAGCACAGATACGCAGTATTTT.